This T cell receptor (beta chain) was sequenced for a study of technical replicates of blood from a handful of donors listed by TCRdb under 2017. Germline trimming amounts to 0 bases on V and 2 bases on J, with 5 as the count of junction bases outside the gene matches. CDR1 and CDR2 are read off the germline V gene (reference sequence) as SGHKS and YYEKEE. The CDR3 spans 16 residues, from the cysteine through the phenylalanine. The kept DNA is CDR3 alone, 48 bases in frame from the first base. Receptors were amplified or captured by the immunoSEQ multiplex PCR assay. TCRdb stores this immuneACCESS table with in-frame sequences only. Part of the clones is absent; in the studies checked, under half of the shortfall reflects unresolved V genes, and no reason is known for the rest. Here the sample has around 12,000 clones; around 92% occur a single time. The leading ten clones occupy about 7.4% of the sample.

As regards this clone: Its antigen is still unknown. No per-base quality is available; no much larger clone lies one base away.

The specimen was PBMCs. This clonotype was obtained from a human donor in good health. The V and J genes are TRBV5-5 and TRBJ1-3, with 7 bases aligning to TRBD1. This receptor carries the CDR3 CASSLVGTATGNTIYF. The nucleotides are TGTGCCAGCAGCTTGGTGGGGACAGCAACTGGAAACACCATATATTTT.